This TCR beta chain was captured in a study of long-term antiretroviral therapy in people with HIV. This CDR3 region has 13 residues. Study conclusions and caveats: ART preceded a rise in diversity that nonetheless stayed lower than in transplant donor controls. The repertoire was dominated at all time points by clones expanded before ART.

As concerns this clone: Its antigen remains unidentified.

At survey level, the immunoSEQ assay was run in its v3.0 version. This table comes from immunoSEQ multiplex PCR, and its TCRdb copy is limited to in-frame clones, with some not included. The table has tens of thousands of clones, 84% seen once. This chain uses TRBV21-1 with TRBJ1-4. TRBV21-1 is an annotated pseudogene. The sequence was obtained from a man aged 40-49 years with HIV. This material consisted of unsorted PBMCs, taken 0.5 years before starting antiretroviral therapy. The CDR3 nucleotides are TGTGCCAGCAGCAAAAGGCTAGGTGAAAAACTGTTTTTT. Residues: CASSKRLGEKLFF.